Below, 25 T cell receptor beta chains from the same sample are listed, as sequenced in a study of Ad26.COV2.S vaccination and SARS-CoV-2 variants (dated by TCRdb to the early 2020s). This sample's treatment or condition label indicates: about 20 received Ad26.COV2.S at low or high dose, single or two shots; roughly five received placebo; per-sample allocation not given. Repertoires of vaccine and placebo recipients were sequenced from samples collected on day 63 after the first injection. The library was built by means of the immunoSEQ multiplex PCR assay. TCRdb obtained this table from immuneACCESS and retained in-frame rearrangements with V and J assigned. These tables miss some clones; where compared with another copy, unresolved V genes account for less than half of the shortfall, and the remainder is unexplained. The sample table lists about 400,000 clones, about four fifths of them with a count of one. The leading ten clones occupy more than 7% of the sample.

The sample in question was peripheral blood, obtained in a trial of Ad26.COV2.S vaccine versus placebo. These receptors were obtained from a person between 18 and 65 years old who received the Ad26.COV2.S COVID-19 vaccine or a placebo.

The V call is TRBV19, the J call TRBJ2-2; D possibly matches TRBD1 or TRBD2 (6 bases each). The CDR3 sequence is 12 residues long. Germline V gene sequence: CDR1 LNHDA, CDR2 SQIVND (reference sequence). With 10 bases removed from V and 5 bases from J, the gap between germline ends came to 11 bases. CDR3 residues: CATRGGTGELFF. In DNA, the CDR3 is TGTGCCACCCGAGGGGGGACCGGGGAGCTGTTTTTT. The complete variable domain, with remaining parts taken from reference TRBV19 and TRBJ2-2, reads DGGITQSPKYLFRKEGQNVTLSCEQNLNHDAMYWYRQDPGQGLRLIYYSQIVNDFQKGDIAEGYSVSREKKESFPLTVTSAQKNPTAFYLCATRGGTGELFFGEGSRLTVL.

V and J are TRBV9 and TRBJ1-2, with D tentatively TRBD1 (5 bases). This CDR3 spans 14 amino acids. V was cut by 4 bases and J by 7 bases, with 17 bases left in between. Looked up from germline, CDR1 is SGDLS and CDR2 is YYNGEE. In DNA, the CDR3 is TGTGCCAGCAGCTTTGACAGTCGGGGTGGTGGCTACACCTTC. Encoded protein: CASSFDSRGGGYTF.

This clone occurred once. The rearrangement links TRBV5-1 to TRBJ2-2; D might be TRBD2 (5 bases). Germline assignment: CDR1 SGHRS and CDR2 YFSETQ. The CDR3 is 13 amino acids. V dropped 4 bases and J dropped 7 bases, with 11 bases sitting between them. The CDR3 DNA reads as TGCGCCAGCAGCCCCCTCCGGGGCGGGGAGCTGTTTTTT. Amino acid sequence: CASSPLRGGELFF.

V is TRBV25-1 and J is TRBJ2-4; TRBD2 might be the D (5 bases). The germline V gene encodes CDR1 MGHDK and CDR2 SYGVNS. V gave up 5 bases and J gave up 4 bases, with 15 bases separating them. The CDR3 extends over 15 amino acids. CDR3 sequence (DNA): TGTGCCAGCAGTATCGGAGGAACAATTAAAAACATTCAGTACTTC. It encodes CASSIGGTIKNIQYF.

The chain links TRBV25-1 to TRBJ2-7, with TRBD1 matching over 8 bases. Trimming cost V 6 bases and J 5 bases; bases outside gene matches: 15. Germline V gene sequence: CDR1 MGHDK, CDR2 SYGVNS. This CDR3 has 16 amino acids. CDR3 sequence reads: CASSPGTGAFIHEQYF. The CDR3, as DNA: TGTGCCAGCAGCCCGGGGACAGGCGCTTTTATCCACGAGCAGTACTTC.

The chain couples TRBV10-3 to TRBJ2-7; D possibly matches TRBD1 or TRBD2 (5 bases each). The CDR3 has 16 amino acids. With 4 bases removed from V and 0 bases from J, the gap between germline ends came to 16 bases. Germline lookup yields CDR1 ENHRY and CDR2 SYGVKD. The CDR3 loop reads CAISGWGTGSSYEQYF. CDR3 nucleotide sequence: TGTGCCATCAGTGGATGGGGGACCGGTAGCTCCTACGAGCAGTACTTC.

The V call is TRBV19, the J call TRBJ1-2, with TRBD1 matching 8 bases. V lost 3 bases to trimming and J lost 13 bases; unmatched junction nucleotides: 7. Germline V gene lookup returns CDR1 LNHDA and CDR2 SQIVND (reference sequence). This CDR3 has 12 amino acids. The CDR3 region is CASSILSDRATF. CDR3 coding DNA: TGTGCCAGTAGTATTTTGTCGGACAGGGCCACCTTC.

This chain connects TRBV5-5 to TRBJ2-5; tentatively, D is TRBD1 or TRBD2 (5 bases each). V shed 7 bases and J shed 3 bases, with 19 bases lying between them. In germline, CDR1 is SGHKS, CDR2 YYEKEE (reference sequence). The CDR3 loop spans 15 amino acids. The CDR3 region is CASSQTGRRKETQYF. The CDR3 DNA follows: TGTGCCAGCTCCCAGACGGGACGGAGGAAAGAGACCCAGTACTTC.

This chain uses TRBV5-1 with TRBJ2-3, with 7 bases that match TRBD1. The J segment lost 2 bases and the V segment lost 4 bases, leaving 19 bases of the junction unmatched. This CDR3 has 19 amino acids. Germline CDR1 reads SGHRS; CDR2 reads YFSETQ. CDR3 nucleotide sequence: TGCGCCAGCAGCGCAAACCCTGCAGGGGGTAATTATTACACAGATACGCAGTATTTT. This sequence encodes CASSANPAGGNYYTDTQYF.

Here the CDR3 reads CASSYSPGVYTGELFF. CDR3 bases: TGTGCCAGCAGTTACTCTCCAGGGGTCTACACCGGGGAGCTGTTTTTT. The V gene is TRBV6-2 or TRBV6-3, the J gene TRBJ2-2; weak D call: TRBD1 (6 bases). The CDR3 is made up of 16 amino acids. Germline loops: CDR1 MNHEY, CDR2 SVGEGT. V lost 0 bases and J lost 3, with 11 bases in between.

This chain connects TRBV4-1 to TRBJ2-3, with TRBD1 matching over 9 bases. The CDR3 runs to 15 residues. Germline-derived CDR1 and CDR2 are MGHRA and YSYEKL. With 4 bases clipped from V and 4 bases from J, the junction kept 6 bases outside the gene matches. The CDR3 spells CASSPGDREPDTQYF. The CDR3 nucleotides read TGCGCCAGCAGCCCCGGGGACAGGGAACCAGATACGCAGTATTTT.

The CDR3 coding sequence is TGTGCCAGTACTCCCGGGACGGAGAACACTGAAGCTTTCTTT. Translation gives CASTPGTENTEAFF. The chain combines TRBV19 with TRBJ1-1; possibly TRBD1 for D (5 bases). CDR1 and CDR2 from the germline V gene are LNHDA and SQIVND (reference sequence). The CDR3 runs 14 residues. Trimming took off 7 bases at V and 1 base at J, with 13 bases between the two ends.

CDR3 sequence reads: CASSHSGGVGELFF. CDR3 DNA: TGTGCCAGCAGCCATAGCGGGGGGGTCGGGGAGCTGTTTTTT. The chain links TRBV7-2 to TRBJ2-2; the match to TRBD2 covers 11 bases. Looked up from germline, CDR1 is SGHTA and CDR2 is FQGNSA. The CDR3 extends over 14 amino acids. V lost 5 bases, J lost 7 bases, and 3 bases stayed unmatched.

This clone was seen more than once but under ten times. The rearrangement links TRBV3-1 (or the pseudogene TRBV3-2) to TRBJ1-2; D possibly corresponds to TRBD1 (5 bases). Per germline, CDR1 LGHDT and CDR2 YNNKEL (reference sequence). The CDR3 covers 13 residues. Trimming took off 4 bases at V and 1 base at J, with 7 bases between the two ends. DNA for the CDR3: TGTGCCAGCAGCCGGGGCCTTAACTATGGCTACACCTTC. Protein sequence: CASSRGLNYGYTF.

The chain links TRBV29-1 to TRBJ2-2; possibly TRBD1 for D (5 bases). This CDR3 spans 12 amino acids. V dropped 7 bases and J dropped 6 bases, with 12 bases sitting between them. Germline CDR1 reads SQVTM; CDR2 reads ANQGSEA. CDR3 sequence reads: CSARQGPGELFF. DNA of the CDR3: TGCAGCGCTCGTCAGGGCCCCGGGGAGCTGTTTTTT.

J is TRBJ2-1 and V is TRBV14, with TRBD2 matching 9 bases. In germline, CDR1 is SGHDN, CDR2 FVKESK. This CDR3 contains 16 residues. After removal of 4 bases from V and 4 bases from J, the junction contained 8 bases not matched to a gene. In DNA, the CDR3 is TGTGCCAGCAGCCGCGTGGGACTAGCACGGTACAATGAGCAGTTCTTC. Translated, it gives CASSRVGLARYNEQFF.

The chain carries TRBV5-1 and TRBJ2-2, with 7 bases fitting TRBD2. CDR3 size: 15 residues. Losses at the gene ends were 0 bases for V and 3 bases for J; bases not matched to a gene: 2. Germline V gene sequence: CDR1 SGHRS, CDR2 YFSETQ. The CDR3 loop is CASSLGGSYTGELFF. The CDR3, as DNA: TGCGCCAGCAGCTTGGGCGGGAGCTACACCGGGGAGCTGTTTTTT.

This clone was observed a few times. The chain couples TRBV29-1 to TRBJ1-1; maybe TRBD1 (5 bases). V lost 8 bases and J lost 6, with 16 bases in between. Germline loops: CDR1 SQVTM, CDR2 ANQGSEA. There are 12 residues in the CDR3. The CDR3 DNA follows: TGCAGCCTAAAACCGAGGGACGCTGAAGCTTTCTTT. The encoded protein is CSLKPRDAEAFF.

The chain links TRBV28 to TRBJ2-7, with 8 positions matching TRBD1. Trimming removed 6 bases from V and 3 bases from J; junction bases left unmatched: 10. This CDR3 contains 15 residues. Germline values: CDR1 MDHEN, CDR2 SYDVKM. This CDR3 reads CASRYQTGVGYEQYF. The CDR3 DNA is TGTGCCAGCAGATACCAGACAGGGGTTGGCTACGAGCAGTACTTC.

The V gene is TRBV2, the J gene TRBJ2-3; perhaps TRBD2 as D (5 bases). The germline V and J ends were trimmed by 6 bases and 3 bases, with 13 bases remaining between them. From germline, CDR1 is SNHLY and CDR2 FYNNEI. This CDR3 comprises 14 residues. The CDR3 DNA is TGTGCCAGCAGGGCCGGGGTTGGGACAGATACGCAGTATTTT. Protein: CASRAGVGTDTQYF.

The CDR3 here is CASSRQGAGNTIYF. CDR3 nucleotide sequence: TGTGCCAGCAGCCGTCAGGGGGCTGGAAACACCATATATTTT. The chain joins TRBV7-3 to TRBJ1-3; 7 bases are a match to TRBD1. Trimming cost V 5 bases and J 2 bases; bases outside gene matches: 3. This CDR3 has 14 amino acids. Germline CDR1 is SGHTA and CDR2 is FQGTGA. Full variable domain (remainder filled in from reference TRBV7-3 and TRBJ1-3): GAGVSQTPSNKVTEKGKYVELRCDPISGHTALYWYRQSLGQGPEFLIYFQGTGAADDSGLPNDRFFAVRPEGSVSTLKIQRTERGDSAVYLCASSRQGAGNTIYFGEGSWLTVV.

The chain recombines TRBV6-5 with TRBJ2-3, with D maybe TRBD1 (6 bases). Germline values: CDR1 MNHEY, CDR2 SVGAGI. The ends were cut back, 6 bases at V and 1 base at J, with 11 bases in the middle. This CDR3 has 14 residues. The CDR3 DNA is TGTGCCAGCAGCCTGACAGGCGGCACAGATACGCAGTATTTT. It encodes CASSLTGGTDTQYF.

The CDR3 reads CASSHDSGRVRNYGYTF. CDR3 coding DNA: TGTGCCAGCAGCCACGATTCGGGCAGGGTCAGAAACTATGGCTACACCTTC. The chain is built from TRBV5-4 and TRBJ1-2; D possibly corresponds to TRBD1 (5 bases). This CDR3 comprises 17 residues. Trimming removed 4 bases from V and 2 bases from J, with 21 bases in between. CDR1 and CDR2 (germline): SGHNT, YYREEE (reference sequence).

The rearrangement joins TRBV7-6 to TRBJ2-7; 9 bases line up with TRBD2. This CDR3 contains 15 residues. The germline gives CDR1 SGHVS, CDR2 FNYEAQ. The ends lost 5 bases at V and 6 bases at J; junction bases unmatched: 11. The DNA for the CDR3 is TGTGCCAGCAGCCAAACCATAGCGGGAGACGGCGAGCAGTACTTC. Translated, it gives CASSQTIAGDGEQYF.

This clone was seen only a few times. The chain uses TRBV12-5 and TRBJ2-5; TRBD2 matches at 7 bases. The CDR3 consists of 16 residues. From germline, CDR1 is LGHNT and CDR2 FRNRAP. The V gene end was trimmed by 1 base and the J gene end by 6 bases; junction bases not matched to a gene: 11. In DNA, the CDR3 is TGTGCTAGTGGTTTGGCCGGGGTACTGGGGGGGAAGACCCAGTACTTC. Encoded protein: CASGLAGVLGGKTQYF.